This TCR beta chain was identified during a study of breast tumors, draining lymph nodes, adjacent tissues listed by TCRdb under 2016. With respect to the entire study: TCR beta repertoires were compared across tumor, adjacent nontumor tissue and axillary lymph nodes obtained from breast cancer patients. In human breast cancer, the study set out to evaluate how tumor, surrounding tissue and draining lymph node repertoires relate to one another and whether T cells may move between these sites. Paper-wide results and their limitations: Rather than being directly demonstrated, the conclusion that tumor T cells originate in lymph nodes was presented as consistent with a hypothesis. Tumor and nontumor tissue repertoires were significantly more similar in luminal-like than in basal-like breast cancer. The data were considered consistent with the idea that most tumor T cells come from the lymph node and then expand in tumor tissue. Tumor T-cell repertoires showed less diversity than lymph node repertoires and more diversity than nontumor tissue repertoires, and tumor T-cell repertoires showed preferential V and J gene usage.

The axillary draining lymph nodes of breast cancer patients were the source of the lymph node samples. Of note for this clonotype: The clone's antigen remains unknown. It has no much larger one-base neighbor in the sample; base qualities were not kept.

CDR1 and CDR2, per the germline V gene, are MRHNA and SNTAGT. The CDR3 sequence holds 14 residues, the cysteine and phenylalanine included. This entry keeps only the CDR3 DNA: 42 bases, framed from base 1. V lost 8 bases and J lost 0 bases, and the count of bases not matched to a germline gene is 5. Instrument used: Illumina HiSeq 2000. Multiplex PCR amplification was used to build the TCR beta chain libraries. The amplified TCR beta chain products were analyzed by high-throughput sequencing. Clones were called with MiXCR by TCRdb after fastp trimmed the public reads at Q25, and only in-frame beta chains were retained. A single entry per CDR3 protein holds the most common genes and DNA from its merged rows. This sample lists some 120,000 distinct CDR3 sequences; just under 20% were detected once. Around 3.5% of the sample belongs to the ten largest clones.

The sample comprised axillary lymph node tissue. Here the chain combines TRBV6-4 and TRBJ2-5; 8 central bases correspond to TRBD2. The TCR comes from a female donor with breast cancer. Some clones in this sample may be carry-over from other donors' samples. The nucleotide sequence reads as follows: TGTGCCAGCGGCGGGAGGATGTACCAAGAGACCCAGTACTTC. Its protein is CASGGRMYQETQYF.